This T cell receptor (beta chain) came from a study of blood T cell repertoires in COVID-19. The repertoire was sequenced with immunoSEQ multiplex PCR; TCRdb's copy has only in-frame clones and lacks some. Found here are about 310,000 clones, 80% to 90% of them singletons; the top ten hold less than 2.5%. Trimming took 3 bases from V and 0 from J, leaving 11 bases between them. Germline V gives CDR1 LGHDT, CDR2 YNNKEL (reference sequence). CDR3 size: 15 residues. This chain connects TRBV3-1 (or the pseudogene TRBV3-2) to TRBJ1-2, with D perhaps matching TRBD1 (6 bases). The specimen sequenced was PBMCs or T cells enriched from blood (not recorded which). The TCR was taken from a man younger than 45 who had recovered from COVID-19. CDR3 loop: CASSQAGVTNYGYTF. CDR3 bases: TGTGCCAGCAGCCAGGCAGGGGTTACTAACTATGGCTACACCTTC.